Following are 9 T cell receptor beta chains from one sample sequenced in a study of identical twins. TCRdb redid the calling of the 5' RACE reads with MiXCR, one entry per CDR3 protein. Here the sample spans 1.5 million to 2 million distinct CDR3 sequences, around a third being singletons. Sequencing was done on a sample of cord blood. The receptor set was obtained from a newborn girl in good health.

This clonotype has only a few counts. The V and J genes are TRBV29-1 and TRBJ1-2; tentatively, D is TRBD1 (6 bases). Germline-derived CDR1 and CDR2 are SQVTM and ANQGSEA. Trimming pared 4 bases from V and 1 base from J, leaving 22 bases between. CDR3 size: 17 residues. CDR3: CSVAGGPGVEFNYGYTF. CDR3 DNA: TGCAGCGTTGCAGGCGGTCCAGGGGTGGAATTTAACTATGGCTACACCTTC.

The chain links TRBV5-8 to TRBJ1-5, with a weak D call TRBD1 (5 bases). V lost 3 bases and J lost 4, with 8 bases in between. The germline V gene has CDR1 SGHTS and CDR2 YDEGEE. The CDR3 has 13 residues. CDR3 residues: CASSSKGNQPQHF. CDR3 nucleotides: TGTGCCAGCAGCTCTAAGGGGAATCAGCCCCAGCATTTT.

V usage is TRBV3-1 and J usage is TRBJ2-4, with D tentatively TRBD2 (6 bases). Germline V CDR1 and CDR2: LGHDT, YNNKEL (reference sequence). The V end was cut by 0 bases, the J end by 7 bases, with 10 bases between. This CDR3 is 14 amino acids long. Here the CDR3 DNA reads TGTGCCAGCAGCCAAGAGGTGGGACTTAACATTCAGTACTTC. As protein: CASSQEVGLNIQYF.

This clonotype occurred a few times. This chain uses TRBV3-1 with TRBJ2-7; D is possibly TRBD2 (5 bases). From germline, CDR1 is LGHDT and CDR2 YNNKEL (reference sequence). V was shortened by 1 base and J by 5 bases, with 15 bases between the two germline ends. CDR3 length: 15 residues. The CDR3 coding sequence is TGTGCCAGCAGCCAAGGGACCGTACTAGTCGACGAGCAGTACTTC. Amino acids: CASSQGTVLVDEQYF.

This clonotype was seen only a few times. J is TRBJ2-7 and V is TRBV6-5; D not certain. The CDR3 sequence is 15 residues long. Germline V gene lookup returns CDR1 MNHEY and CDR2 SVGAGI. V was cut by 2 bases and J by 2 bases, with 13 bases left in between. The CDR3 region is CASSYPSSGAYEQYF. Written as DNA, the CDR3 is TGTGCCAGCAGTTACCCCTCGAGTGGGGCCTACGAGCAGTACTTC.

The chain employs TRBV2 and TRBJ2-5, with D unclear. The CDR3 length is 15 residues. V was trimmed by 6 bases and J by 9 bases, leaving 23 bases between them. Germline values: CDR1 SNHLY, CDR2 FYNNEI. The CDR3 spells CASSAWTANLDAQYF. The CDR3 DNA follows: TGTGCCAGCAGCGCCTGGACGGCCAATCTGGATGCCCAGTACTTC.

The CDR3 here is CASSPILQGANEQFF. The CDR3, as DNA: TGTGCCAGCAGTCCGATACTACAGGGGGCGAATGAGCAGTTCTTC. The V call is TRBV27, the J call TRBJ2-1; 9 positions agree with TRBD1. With 5 bases clipped from V and 7 bases from J, the junction kept 9 bases outside the gene matches. Germline values: CDR1 MNHEY, CDR2 SMNVEV (reference sequence). The CDR3 has 15 amino acids.

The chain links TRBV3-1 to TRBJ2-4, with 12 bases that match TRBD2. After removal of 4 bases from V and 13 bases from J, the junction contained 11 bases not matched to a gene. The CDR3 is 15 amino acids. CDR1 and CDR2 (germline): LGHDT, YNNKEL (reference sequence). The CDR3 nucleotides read TGTGCCAGCAGCCCACTAGCGGGAGGTTCTGATGAGCAGTACTTC. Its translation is CASSPLAGGSDEQYF.

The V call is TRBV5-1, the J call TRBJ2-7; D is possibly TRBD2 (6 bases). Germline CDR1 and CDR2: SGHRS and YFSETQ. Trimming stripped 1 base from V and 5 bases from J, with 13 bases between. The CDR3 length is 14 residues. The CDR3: CASSLRGGMDEQYF. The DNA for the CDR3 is TGCGCCAGCAGCTTGCGTGGCGGGATGGACGAGCAGTACTTC.